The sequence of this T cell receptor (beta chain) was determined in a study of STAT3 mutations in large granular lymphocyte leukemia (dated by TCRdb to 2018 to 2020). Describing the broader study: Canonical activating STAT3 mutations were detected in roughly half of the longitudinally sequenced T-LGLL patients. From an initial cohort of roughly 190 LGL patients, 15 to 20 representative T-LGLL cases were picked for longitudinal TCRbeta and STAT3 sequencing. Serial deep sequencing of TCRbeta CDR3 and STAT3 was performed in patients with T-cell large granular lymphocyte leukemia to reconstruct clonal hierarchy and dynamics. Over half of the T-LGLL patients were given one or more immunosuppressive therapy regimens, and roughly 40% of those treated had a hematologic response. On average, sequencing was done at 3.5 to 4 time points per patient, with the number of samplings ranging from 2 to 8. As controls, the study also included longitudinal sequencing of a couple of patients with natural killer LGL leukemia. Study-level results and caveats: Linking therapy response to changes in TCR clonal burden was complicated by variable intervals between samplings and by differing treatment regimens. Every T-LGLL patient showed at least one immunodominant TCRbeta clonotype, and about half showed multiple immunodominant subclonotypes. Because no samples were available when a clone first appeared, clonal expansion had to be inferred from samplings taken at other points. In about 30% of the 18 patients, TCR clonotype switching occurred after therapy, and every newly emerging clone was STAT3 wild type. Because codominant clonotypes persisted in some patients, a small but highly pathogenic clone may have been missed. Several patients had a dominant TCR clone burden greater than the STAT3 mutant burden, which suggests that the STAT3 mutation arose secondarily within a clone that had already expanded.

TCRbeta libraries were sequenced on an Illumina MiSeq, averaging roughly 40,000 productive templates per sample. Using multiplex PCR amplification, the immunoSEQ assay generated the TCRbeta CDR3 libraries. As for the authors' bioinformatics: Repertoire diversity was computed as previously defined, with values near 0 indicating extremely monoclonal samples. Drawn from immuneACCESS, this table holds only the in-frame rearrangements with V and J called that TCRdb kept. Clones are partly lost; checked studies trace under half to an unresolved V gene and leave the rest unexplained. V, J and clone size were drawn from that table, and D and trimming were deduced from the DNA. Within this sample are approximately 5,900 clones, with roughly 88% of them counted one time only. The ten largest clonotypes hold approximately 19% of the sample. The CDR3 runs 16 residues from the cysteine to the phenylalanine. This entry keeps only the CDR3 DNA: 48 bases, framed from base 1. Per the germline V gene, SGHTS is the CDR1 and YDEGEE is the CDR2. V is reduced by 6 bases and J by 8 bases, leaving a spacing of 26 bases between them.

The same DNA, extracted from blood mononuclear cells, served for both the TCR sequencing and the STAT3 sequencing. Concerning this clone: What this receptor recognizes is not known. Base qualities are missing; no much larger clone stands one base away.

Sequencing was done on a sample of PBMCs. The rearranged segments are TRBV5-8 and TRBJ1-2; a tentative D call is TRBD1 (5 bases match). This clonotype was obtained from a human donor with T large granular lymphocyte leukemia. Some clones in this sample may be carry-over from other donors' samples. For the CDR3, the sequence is CASTDGALQPISGYTF. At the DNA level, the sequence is TGTGCCAGCACCGACGGGGCGTTACAGCCGATCAGCGGCTACACCTTC. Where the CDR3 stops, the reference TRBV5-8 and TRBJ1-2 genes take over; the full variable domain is EAGVTQSPTHLIKTRGQQATLRCSPISGHTSVYWYQQALGLGLQFLLWYDEGEERNRGNFPPRFSGRQFPNYSSELNVNALELEDSALYLCASTDGALQPISGYTFGSGTRLTVV.